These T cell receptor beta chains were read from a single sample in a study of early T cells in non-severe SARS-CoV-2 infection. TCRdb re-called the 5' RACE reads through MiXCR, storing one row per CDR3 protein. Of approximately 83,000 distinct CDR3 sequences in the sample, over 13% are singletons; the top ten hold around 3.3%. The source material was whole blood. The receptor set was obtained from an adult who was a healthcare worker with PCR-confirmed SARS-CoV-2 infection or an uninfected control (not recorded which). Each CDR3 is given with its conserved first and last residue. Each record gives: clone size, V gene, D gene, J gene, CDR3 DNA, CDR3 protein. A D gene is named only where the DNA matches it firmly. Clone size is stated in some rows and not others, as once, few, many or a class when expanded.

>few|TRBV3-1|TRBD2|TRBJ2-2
TGTGCCAGCAGCCCCGGACTAGTGTCGCCCGGGGAGCTGTTTTTT
CASSPGLVSPGELFF
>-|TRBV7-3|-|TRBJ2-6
TGTGCCAGCAGCCCCATATCTGGGGCCAACGTCCTGACTTTC
CASSPISGANVLTF
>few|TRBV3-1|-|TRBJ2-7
TGTGCCAGCAGCCAGACGGCGGGGGCCCGGTACGAGCAGTACTTC
CASSQTAGARYEQYF
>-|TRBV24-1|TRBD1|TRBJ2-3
TGTGCCACCAGTGATCCATGGACAGGGAGCACAGATACGCAGTATTTT
CATSDPWTGSTDTQYF
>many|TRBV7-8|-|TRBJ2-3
TGTGCCAGCAGTTTCGACGGCACAGATACGCAGTATTTT
CASSFDGTDTQYF
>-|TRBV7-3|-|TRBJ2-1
TGTGCCAGCAGGACGGGGGTGGAGACGGGGGAGCAGTTCTTC
CASRTGVETGEQFF
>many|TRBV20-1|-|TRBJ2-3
TGCAGTGCTAGAGAGGTCGCGGTTAGGAGAGGCACAGATACGCAGTATTTT
CSAREVAVRRGTDTQYF
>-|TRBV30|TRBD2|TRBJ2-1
TGTGCCTGGAGAGCCAAGGAGGAGCGGGGGCCCCGGAATGAGCAGCTCTTC
CAWRAKEERGPRNEQLF
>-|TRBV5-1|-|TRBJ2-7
TGCGCCAGCAGCTTGGGGGCGGAGTACGAGCAGTACTTC
CASSLGAEYEQYF
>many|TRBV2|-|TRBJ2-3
TGTGCCAGCAAAGACCCATCAACGGGGCGCACAGATACGCAGTATTTT
CASKDPSTGRTDTQYF
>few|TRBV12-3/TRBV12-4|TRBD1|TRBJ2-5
TGTGCCAGCAGCGGACAGGGCATCATGACCCAGTACTTC
CASSGQGIMTQYF
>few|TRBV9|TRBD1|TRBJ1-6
TGTGCCAGCAGCGTAGTTGGACAGGGCGGATCACCCCTCCACTTT
CASSVVGQGGSPLHF
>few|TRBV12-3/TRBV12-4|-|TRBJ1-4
TGTGCCAGCAGTTTAGTTGGCAGAGCTAATGAAAAACTGTTTTTT
CASSLVGRANEKLFF
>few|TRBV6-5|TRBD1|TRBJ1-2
TGTGCCAGCAGTCGGAGGGACAGTGTCTATGGCTACACCTTC
CASSRRDSVYGYTF
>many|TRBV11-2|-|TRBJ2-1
TGTGCCAGCAGCTCAGGGGGGAATGAGCAGTTCTTC
CASSSGGNEQFF
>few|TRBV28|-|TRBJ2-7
TGTGCCAGCAGTTCGACAGGCCTCCTCTTGTACTTC
CASSSTGLLLYF
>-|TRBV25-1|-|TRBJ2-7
TGTGCCAGCAGCCTGAGTCGGGGCGCCGAGCAGTACTTC
CASSLSRGAEQYF
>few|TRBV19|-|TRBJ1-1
TGTGCCAGTAGCCCCAGCACGAACACTGAAGCTTTCTTT
CASSPSTNTEAFF
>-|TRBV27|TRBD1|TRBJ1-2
TGTGTCAGCAGAGAGGACAGGGTTCATCAGGGCTACACCTTC
CVSREDRVHQGYTF
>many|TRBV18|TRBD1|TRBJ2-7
TGTGCCAGCTCCAACTCGCTAGGACAGGGGGCCCACGAGCAGTACTTC
CASSNSLGQGAHEQYF
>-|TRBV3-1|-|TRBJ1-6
TGTGCCAGCAGCCAGACTTATAATTCACCCCTCCACTTT
CASSQTYNSPLHF
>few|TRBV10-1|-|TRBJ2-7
TGCGCCAGCAGTGAGTGGGGCCGGGGCCCCGAGCAGTACTTC
CASSEWGRGPEQYF
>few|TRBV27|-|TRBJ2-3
TGTGCCAGCCATACTAACCGACTCCGGCGAGGAGATACGCAGTATTTT
CASHTNRLRRGDTQYF
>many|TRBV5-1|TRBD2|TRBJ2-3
TGCGCCAGCAGCTTGCAACCGGGAGGGCCGAGTTCAGATACGCAGTATTTT
CASSLQPGGPSSDTQYF
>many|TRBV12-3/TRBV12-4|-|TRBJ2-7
TGTGCCAGCACAGCGGATTCCTACGAGCAGTACTTC
CASTADSYEQYF
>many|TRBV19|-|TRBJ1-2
TGTGCCAGTAGTATAGACAGGGGCGGATATGGCTACACCTTC
CASSIDRGGYGYTF
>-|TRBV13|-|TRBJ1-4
TGTGCCAGCAGCTTAGCTGTGGGAAAACTGTTTTTT
CASSLAVGKLFF
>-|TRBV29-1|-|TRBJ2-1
TGCAGCGCAGGTAACGTTGAGCAGTTCTTC
CSAGNVEQFF
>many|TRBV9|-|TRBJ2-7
TGTGCCAGCAGCATTTCCCCCGGGACTGGGCAGCACGAGCAGTACTTC
CASSISPGTGQHEQYF
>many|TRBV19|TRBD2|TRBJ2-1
TGTGCCAGTAGTATTTCGGGGGGGACCTTGTCTGAGCAGTTCTTC
CASSISGGTLSEQFF
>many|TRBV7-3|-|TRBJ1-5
TGTGCCAGCAGCAGACTAGGGAATCAGCCCCAGCATTTT
CASSRLGNQPQHF
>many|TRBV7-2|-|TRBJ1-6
TGTGCCAGCAGCTTACCCCAGCGGGGCTATAATTCACCCCTCCACTTT
CASSLPQRGYNSPLHF
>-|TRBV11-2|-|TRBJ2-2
TGTGCCAGCAGCTTACCCAGTTCGAACACCGGGGAGCTGTTTTTT
CASSLPSSNTGELFF
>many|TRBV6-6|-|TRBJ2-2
TGTGCCAGCAGGCGACTAGTCCCCGGGGAGCTGTTTTTT
CASRRLVPGELFF
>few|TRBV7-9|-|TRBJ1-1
TGTGCCAGCAGCCTTTCCGCGAGCCCCTACGGCGGAGCTTTCTTT
CASSLSASPYGGAFF
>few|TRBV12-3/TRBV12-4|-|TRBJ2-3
TGTGCCAGCAGTTTAGGTATGTCTAGCACAGATACGCAGTATTTT
CASSLGMSSTDTQYF
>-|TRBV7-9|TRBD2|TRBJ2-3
TGTGCCAGCAGCTGGGGACTAGGAGGAGGCACAGATACGCAGTATTTT
CASSWGLGGGTDTQYF
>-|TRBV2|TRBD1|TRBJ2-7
TGTGCCAGCTACCTCGGGGCAGGGGGTAGGTACGAGCAGTACTTC
CASYLGAGGRYEQYF
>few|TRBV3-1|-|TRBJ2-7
TGTGCCAGCAGGCGGGGCTACGAGCAGTACTTC
CASRRGYEQYF
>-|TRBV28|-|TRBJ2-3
TGTGCCAGCAGTTTTTGGTCCCCCACAGATACGCAGTATTTT
CASSFWSPTDTQYF
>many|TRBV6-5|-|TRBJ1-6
TGTGCCAGCAGTTACTTACAAGGAAATTCACCCCTCCACTTT
CASSYLQGNSPLHF
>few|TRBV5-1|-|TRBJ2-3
TGCGCCAGCAAGGGAGTCGAGACGCAGTATTTT
CASKGVETQYF
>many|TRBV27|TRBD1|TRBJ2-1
TGTGCCAGCAGTTCTTCCTCTACAGGGGACAATGAGCAGTTCTTC
CASSSSSTGDNEQFF
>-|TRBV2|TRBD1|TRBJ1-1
TGTGCCAGCCAAGGACAGGGGGCCGGCACTGAAGCTTTCTTT
CASQGQGAGTEAFF
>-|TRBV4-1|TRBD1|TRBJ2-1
TGCGCCAGCAGCCACCCGGGACAGAGCAACAATGAGCAGTTCTTC
CASSHPGQSNNEQFF
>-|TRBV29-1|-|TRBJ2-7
TGCAGCGTTCTTCAGGGCCCCTACGAGCAGTACTTC
CSVLQGPYEQYF